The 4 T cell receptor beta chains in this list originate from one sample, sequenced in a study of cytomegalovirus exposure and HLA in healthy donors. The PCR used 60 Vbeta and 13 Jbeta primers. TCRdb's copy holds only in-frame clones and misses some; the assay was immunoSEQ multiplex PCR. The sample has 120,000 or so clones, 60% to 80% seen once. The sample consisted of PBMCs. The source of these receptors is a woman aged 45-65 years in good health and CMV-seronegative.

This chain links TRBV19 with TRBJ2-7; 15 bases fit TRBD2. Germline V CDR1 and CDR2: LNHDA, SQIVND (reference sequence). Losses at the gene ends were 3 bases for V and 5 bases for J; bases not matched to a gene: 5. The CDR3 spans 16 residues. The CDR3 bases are TGTGCCAGTAGTATGGCCGGGACTAGCGGGAGGAACGAGCAGTACTTC. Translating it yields CASSMAGTSGRNEQYF.

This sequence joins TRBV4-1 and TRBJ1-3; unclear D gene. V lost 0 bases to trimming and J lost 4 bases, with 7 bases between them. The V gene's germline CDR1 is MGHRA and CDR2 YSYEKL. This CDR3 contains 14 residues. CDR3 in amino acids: CASSQDIQGNTIYF. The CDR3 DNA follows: TGCGCCAGCAGCCAAGATATCCAGGGAAACACCATATATTTT.

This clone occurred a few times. DNA for the CDR3: TGTGCCAGCAGCTTTCTCGGGACAGGGTCCAATCAGCCCCAGCATTTT. This encodes CASSFLGTGSNQPQHF. This sequence joins TRBV7-2 and TRBJ1-5; TRBD1 matches 9 bases. J gave up 3 bases and V 3 bases, and 6 bases lay outside the gene matches. Germline CDR1 SGHTA, CDR2 FQGNSA. The CDR3 runs 16 residues. Drawing the rest from reference TRBV7-2 and TRBJ1-5, the complete variable domain is GAGVSQSPSNKVTEKGKDVELRCDPISGHTALYWYRQSLGQGLEFLIYFQGNSAPDKSGLPSDRFSAERTGGSVSTLTIQRTQQEDSAVYLCASSFLGTGSNQPQHFGDGTRLSIL.

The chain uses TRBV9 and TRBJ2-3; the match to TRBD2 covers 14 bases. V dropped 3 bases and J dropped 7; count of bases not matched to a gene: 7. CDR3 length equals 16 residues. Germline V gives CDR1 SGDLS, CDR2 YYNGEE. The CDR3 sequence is CASSEGLAGVVNTQYF. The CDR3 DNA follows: TGTGCCAGCAGCGAGGGACTAGCGGGAGTCGTGAATACGCAGTATTTT.